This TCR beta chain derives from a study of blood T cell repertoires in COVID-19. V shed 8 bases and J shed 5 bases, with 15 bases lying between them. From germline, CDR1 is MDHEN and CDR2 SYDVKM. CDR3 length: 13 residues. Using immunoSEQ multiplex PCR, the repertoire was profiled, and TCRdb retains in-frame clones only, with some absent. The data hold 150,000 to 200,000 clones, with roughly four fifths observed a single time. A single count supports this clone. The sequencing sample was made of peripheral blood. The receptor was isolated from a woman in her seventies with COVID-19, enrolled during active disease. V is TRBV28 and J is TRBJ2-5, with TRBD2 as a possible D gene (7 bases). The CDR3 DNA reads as TGTGCCAGCGGAGGGGGGGGAAGGGAGACCCAGTACTTC. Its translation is CASGGGGRETQYF.